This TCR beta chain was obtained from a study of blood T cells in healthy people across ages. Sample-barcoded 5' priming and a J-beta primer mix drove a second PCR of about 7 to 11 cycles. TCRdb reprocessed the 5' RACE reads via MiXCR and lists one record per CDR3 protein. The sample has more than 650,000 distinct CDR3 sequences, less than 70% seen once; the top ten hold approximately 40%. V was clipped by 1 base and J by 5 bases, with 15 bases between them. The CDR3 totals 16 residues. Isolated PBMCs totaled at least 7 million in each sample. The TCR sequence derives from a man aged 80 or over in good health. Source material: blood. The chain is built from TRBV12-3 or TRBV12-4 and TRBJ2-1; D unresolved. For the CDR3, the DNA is TGTGCCAGCAGTTTAGGTTGGTCTAGAGGACACAATGAGCAGTTCTTC. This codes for CASSLGWSRGHNEQFF.